What follows is one T cell receptor (beta chain) and its context. Antigen specificity is unknown. The PCR used 60 Vbeta and 13 Jbeta primers. This table comes from immunoSEQ multiplex PCR, and its TCRdb copy is limited to in-frame clones, with some not included. The data hold 120,000 to 150,000 clones, with about 64% observed a single time. This sample stems from a study of cytomegalovirus exposure and HLA in healthy donors. General study findings and limits: A later analysis showed that HLA-associated TCR beta chains had undergone more clonal expansion than equally common others.

The CDR3 sequence is 17 residues long. The germline V gene encodes CDR1 SGHRS and CDR2 YFSETQ. V shed 4 bases and J 0 bases; nucleotides not matched to a gene: 10. Sequenced input: PBMCs. V and J are TRBV5-1 and TRBJ1-5; TRBD1 aligns across 7 bases. The source is a woman in her twenties or thirties in good health and CMV-seropositive. CDR3 nucleotides: TGCGCCAGCAGCCCGGGGACAGACGGATATAGCAATCAGCCCCAGCATTTT. Its translation: CASSPGTDGYSNQPQHF.